This T cell receptor (beta chain) was identified in a study of T cells of healthy individuals. This clonotype was detected many times. Germline values: CDR1 SGHRS, CDR2 YFSETQ. The CDR3 totals 15 residues. The V gene lost 4 bases and the J gene lost 3 bases, with 17 bases spanning the gap. TCRdb reanalysed the 5' RACE reads using MiXCR and keeps one entry per CDR3 protein. This sample has under 70,000 distinct CDR3 sequences, with roughly 14% found just once. The receptor was isolated from a human donor in good health. The chain carries TRBV5-1 and TRBJ2-7; D might be TRBD2 (6 bases). DNA for the CDR3: TGCGCCAGCAGCACGGGGACGGAGGGGTTCTACGAGCAGTACTTC. Protein sequence: CASSTGTEGFYEQYF.